Shown below are 6 T cell receptor beta chains from a single sample sequenced in a study of blood T cell repertoires in COVID-19. Sequencing used immunoSEQ multiplex PCR; TCRdb keeps in-frame clones, though not all of them. The repertoire consists of approximately 320,000 clones, with over 85% occurring once and the leading ten covering 11%. The sequenced sample consisted of peripheral blood. The receptors originated from a woman aged 25 to 39 with COVID-19, enrolled during active disease.

This clone has more than one count but fewer than ten. CDR3 amino acids: CASSDRQGSVEQYF. CDR3 nucleotides: TGTGCCAGCAGTGATCGACAGGGATCCGTCGAGCAGTACTTC. The chain is built from TRBV6-1 and TRBJ2-7; 7 bases are shared with TRBD1. CDR3 length: 14 amino acids. V shed 3 bases and J 6 bases; nucleotides not matched to a gene: 8. Germline CDR1 MNHNS, CDR2 SASEGT.

CDR3 loop: CASSLGLAGVFSTDTQYF. CDR3 DNA: TGTGCCAGCAGCCTCGGACTAGCGGGGGTTTTTAGCACAGATACGCAGTATTTT. The chain has TRBV5-5 and TRBJ2-3; 13 bases fit TRBD2. After removal of 4 bases from V and 0 bases from J, the junction contained 8 bases not matched to a gene. The CDR3 extends over 18 amino acids. Germline V gives CDR1 SGHKS, CDR2 YYEKEE (reference sequence).

This clone was found once. V gene TRBV30 combines with J gene TRBJ1-6, with a tentative D call TRBD1 (6 bases). The length of the CDR3 is 15 residues. Germline CDR1 and CDR2: GTSNPN and SVGIG (reference sequence). V lost 3 bases and J 1 base, leaving 10 bases between the germline ends. CDR3 sequence reads: CAWRNRVSYNSPLHF. CDR3 sequence (DNA): TGTGCCTGGAGAAACAGGGTTTCCTATAATTCACCCCTCCACTTT. The full variable domain, with the rest looked up from reference TRBV30 and TRBJ1-6, is SQTIHQWPATLVQPVGSPLSLECTVEGTSNPNLYWYRQAAGRGLQLLFYSVGIGQISSEVPQNLSASRPQDRQFILSSKKLLLSDSGFYLCAWRNRVSYNSPLHFGNGTRLTVT.

CDR3 region: CASRTGQGVREKLFF. CDR3 sequence (DNA): TGTGCCAGCAGAACGGGACAGGGGGTTCGGGAAAAACTGTTTTTT. The chain carries TRBV6-5 and TRBJ1-4; 11 bases align to TRBD1. Trimming removed 6 bases from V and 8 bases from J; junction bases left unmatched: 8. The CDR3 runs 15 residues. Germline assignment: CDR1 MNHEY and CDR2 SVGAGI.

V and J are TRBV6-5 and TRBJ1-1; D call uncertain. V lost 5 bases to trimming and J lost 1 base, with 11 bases between them. Germline lookup yields CDR1 MNHEY and CDR2 SVGAGI. CDR3 length: 14 amino acids. In nucleotides, the CDR3 is TGTGCCAGCAGTACCGGGAATAAGAACACTGAAGCTTTCTTT. It encodes CASSTGNKNTEAFF.

This clone appeared a single time. The chain uses TRBV6-2 or TRBV6-3 and TRBJ2-5; D perhaps matches TRBD2 (6 bases). Trimming cost V 2 bases and J 3 bases, with 13 bases left between them. Germline CDR1 is MNHEY and CDR2 is SVGEGT. CDR3 length: 15 amino acids. The CDR3 region is CASSYELTGEETQYF. The CDR3 coding sequence is TGTGCCAGCAGTTACGAGCTCACGGGAGAAGAGACCCAGTACTTC.